This is a list of T cell receptor beta chains from one sample in a study of cytomegalovirus exposure and HLA in healthy donors. Measured with immunoSEQ multiplex PCR; TCRdb has only the in-frame clones, and not every one. The sample lists 100,000 to 150,000 clones; 80% were seen once. The specimen sequenced was PBMCs. The origin of the receptors is a man aged 25-45 years in good health and CMV-seropositive. Both conserved end residues are part of each CDR3. Each record gives: D gene, V gene, J gene, clone size, CDR3 protein, CDR3 DNA. A D gene is named only where the DNA matches it firmly. Size tells how often a clone was seen (once, few, many) or the class of an expanded clone, and some rows leave it out.

>.|TRBV6-5|TRBJ2-2|.
CASIRQNTGELFF
TGTGCCAGCATCAGACAGAACACCGGGGAGCTGTTTTTT
>.|TRBV11-3|TRBJ1-3|.
CASSSTTSGNTIYF
TGTGCCAGCAGCTCAACAACCTCTGGAAACACCATATATTTT
>.|TRBV5-6|TRBJ1-6|.
CASSLAPTGHSPLHF
TGTGCCAGCAGCTTGGCCCCGACAGGTCATTCACCCCTCCACTTT
>.|TRBV2|TRBJ1-1|.
CASSALGGTEAFF
TGTGCCAGCAGCGCCCTAGGGGGCACTGAAGCTTTCTTT
>TRBD1|TRBV7-9|TRBJ1-2|.
CASSLGSGGISYGYTF
TGTGCCAGCAGCTTAGGGTCAGGGGGTATTAGTTATGGCTACACCTTC
>.|TRBV28|TRBJ2-3|.
CASSPGQIITDTQYF
TGTGCCAGCAGTCCCGGACAAATAATCACAGATACGCAGTATTTT
>TRBD1|TRBV2|TRBJ2-6|once
CASSGGRGQRISGANVLTF
TGTGCCAGCAGTGGGGGCCGGGGACAGAGGATCTCTGGGGCCAACGTCCTGACTTTC
>.|TRBV5-1|TRBJ1-1|.
CASSRGGNTEAFF
TGCGCCAGCAGCCGGGGAGGGAACACTGAAGCTTTCTTT
>TRBD2|TRBV11-2|TRBJ2-7|.
CASSLGTRTYEQYF
TGTGCCAGCAGCTTAGGGACTAGAACCTACGAGCAGTACTTC
>TRBD1|TRBV6-1|TRBJ1-1|.
CASSRTGRNTEAFF
TGTGCCAGCAGCCGGACAGGGAGGAACACTGAAGCTTTCTTT
>.|TRBV1|TRBJ2-5|.
CTSLIAGGPEEQYF
TGCACCAGTCTCATAGCGGGGGGGCCGGAGGAGCAGTACTTC
>.|TRBV2|TRBJ1-5|few
CASRSLRPSWEGRPQPQHF
TGTGCCAGCAGGAGCCTGAGGCCATCCTGGGAGGGGCGGCCCCAGCCCCAGCATTTT
>.|TRBV19|TRBJ2-1|.
CASSIAAGSNEQFF
TGTGCCAGTAGTATAGCGGCGGGGTCCAATGAGCAGTTCTTC
>TRBD2|TRBV10-1|TRBJ2-1|.
CASSDLAGPDNEQFF
TGCGCCAGCAGTGACCTAGCGGGGCCCGACAATGAGCAGTTCTTC
>TRBD2|TRBV29-1|TRBJ2-6|.
CSVYGGDSGANGLTF
TGCAGCGTTTACGGGGGGGACTCTGGGGCCAACGGCCTGACTTTC
>.|TRBV19|TRBJ1-5|.
CASSIDRGRQPQHF
TGTGCCAGTAGTATAGATCGGGGTAGACAGCCCCAGCATTTT
>TRBD2|TRBV19|TRBJ2-1|.
CASSMGLAGGSISSYNEQFF
TGTGCCAGTAGTATGGGACTAGCGGGGGGGTCCATTAGCTCCTACAATGAGCAGTTCTTC
>TRBD1|TRBV2|TRBJ1-6|.
CASRRLATGDSPLHF
TGTGCCAGCAGAAGGCTCGCGACAGGGGATTCACCCCTCCACTTT
>TRBD1|TRBV10-3|TRBJ2-1|.
CAISESMAGGHNEQFF
TGTGCCATCAGTGAGTCGATGGCAGGGGGCCACAATGAGCAGTTCTTC
>.|TRBV4-1|TRBJ1-1|.
CASSRLQNTEAFF
TGCGCCAGCAGCCGACTTCAAAACACTGAAGCTTTCTTT
>.|TRBV10-3|TRBJ1-4|once
CAISGGTDSTNEKLFF
TGTGCCATCAGCGGGGGGACGGATTCAACTAATGAAAAACTGTTTTTT
>.|TRBV25-1|TRBJ1-2|.
CASSDYRVGYTF
TGTGCCAGCAGTGACTACAGGGTTGGCTACACCTTC
>.|TRBV7-3|TRBJ2-5|.
CASSLYSQETQYF
TGTGCCAGCAGCTTATACAGCCAAGAGACCCAGTACTTC
>.|TRBV27|TRBJ1-1|once
CASSLSRSNTEAFF
TGTGCCAGCAGTTTAAGCAGGTCGAACACTGAAGCTTTCTTT
>TRBD2|TRBV7-8|TRBJ2-1|.
CASSLIRGGASYNEQFF
TGTGCCAGCAGCTTGATTCGCGGGGGGGCCTCCTACAATGAGCAGTTCTTC
>TRBD1|TRBV18|TRBJ1-2|.
CASARDSINYGYTF
TGTGCCAGCGCCAGGGACAGTATTAACTATGGCTACACCTTC
>.|TRBV25-1|TRBJ2-5|.
CASSRGETQYF
TGTGCCAGCAGTAGGGGGGAGACCCAGTACTTC
>.|TRBV11-2|TRBJ1-4|.
CASSLYGGYNEKLFF
TGTGCCAGCAGCTTGTACGGGGGGTATAATGAAAAACTGTTTTTT